This TCR beta chain was sequenced for a study of blood T cell repertoires in COVID-19. As for the study in general: In each case, the material was cDNA or gDNA derived from T cells, B-cell-depleted T cells, or PBMCs.

As originally analysed: Estimated nucleated cell counts came from reference gene primer amplification. Profiled with immunoSEQ multiplex PCR; TCRdb holds only in-frame clones, not every one. Clone size and the V and J calls come from that table; the DNA yielded D and trimming. The sample includes about 260,000 clones, 75% to 95% of them seen just once. CDR1 is LGHNA and CDR2 is YNFKEQ in the germline V gene. Trimming took 4 bases from V and 4 from J; bases not matched to a gene: 6. The CDR3 extends over 15 amino acids. The chain couples TRBV4-2 to TRBJ2-2; 7 bases are a match to TRBD1. Sequenced sample: peripheral blood. This TCR came from a person aged 18 to 30 with COVID-19, enrolled during active disease. In DNA form, the CDR3 reads TGTGCCAGCAGCCCCGGGACAGACCTCACCGGGGAGCTGTTTTTT. Protein: CASSPGTDLTGELFF.